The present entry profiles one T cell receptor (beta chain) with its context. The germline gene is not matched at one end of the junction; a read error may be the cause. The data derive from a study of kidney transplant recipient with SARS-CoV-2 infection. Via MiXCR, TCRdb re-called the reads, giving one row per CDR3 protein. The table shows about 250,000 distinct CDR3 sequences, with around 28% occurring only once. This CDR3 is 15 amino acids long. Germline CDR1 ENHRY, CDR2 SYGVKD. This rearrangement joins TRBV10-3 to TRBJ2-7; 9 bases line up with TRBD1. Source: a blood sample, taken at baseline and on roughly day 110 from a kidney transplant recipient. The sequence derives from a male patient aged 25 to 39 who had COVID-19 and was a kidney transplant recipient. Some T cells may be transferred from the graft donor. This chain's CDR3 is CATREDRGLTYGQYF. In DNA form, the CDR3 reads TGTGCCACCAGAGAGGACAGGGGCCTTACCTACGGGCAGTACTTC.